This TCR beta chain is drawn from a study of blood T cell repertoires in COVID-19. In the study overall: COVID-19 samples collected from the United States, Italy and Spain covered acute and convalescent phases. T cells, B-cell-depleted T cells, or PBMCs provided the cDNA or gDNA that served as material.

Patients at the Seattle site were enrolled during active infection and followed longitudinally. Germline CDR1 and CDR2: LNHDA and SQIVND (reference sequence). Trimming took 6 bases from V and 7 from J; bases not matched to a gene: 7. The CDR3 has 14 amino acids. Per the authors' pipeline: Counts of nucleated cells, estimated from reference gene primer amplification, were obtained. TCRdb keeps only in-frame clones here, not all; method: immunoSEQ multiplex PCR. That table gives V, J and clone size, and the DNA gave D and trimming. This table holds under 250,000 clones, around 86% found once. The chain carries TRBV19 and TRBJ2-2; the match to TRBD1 covers 8 bases. Sequences were obtained from peripheral blood. The receptor's source is a man aged 50-60 years with COVID-19, enrolled during active disease. The chain's CDR3 is CASRRQGIGGELFF. In DNA, the CDR3 is TGTGCCAGTAGACGACAGGGGATAGGCGGGGAGCTGTTTTTT.